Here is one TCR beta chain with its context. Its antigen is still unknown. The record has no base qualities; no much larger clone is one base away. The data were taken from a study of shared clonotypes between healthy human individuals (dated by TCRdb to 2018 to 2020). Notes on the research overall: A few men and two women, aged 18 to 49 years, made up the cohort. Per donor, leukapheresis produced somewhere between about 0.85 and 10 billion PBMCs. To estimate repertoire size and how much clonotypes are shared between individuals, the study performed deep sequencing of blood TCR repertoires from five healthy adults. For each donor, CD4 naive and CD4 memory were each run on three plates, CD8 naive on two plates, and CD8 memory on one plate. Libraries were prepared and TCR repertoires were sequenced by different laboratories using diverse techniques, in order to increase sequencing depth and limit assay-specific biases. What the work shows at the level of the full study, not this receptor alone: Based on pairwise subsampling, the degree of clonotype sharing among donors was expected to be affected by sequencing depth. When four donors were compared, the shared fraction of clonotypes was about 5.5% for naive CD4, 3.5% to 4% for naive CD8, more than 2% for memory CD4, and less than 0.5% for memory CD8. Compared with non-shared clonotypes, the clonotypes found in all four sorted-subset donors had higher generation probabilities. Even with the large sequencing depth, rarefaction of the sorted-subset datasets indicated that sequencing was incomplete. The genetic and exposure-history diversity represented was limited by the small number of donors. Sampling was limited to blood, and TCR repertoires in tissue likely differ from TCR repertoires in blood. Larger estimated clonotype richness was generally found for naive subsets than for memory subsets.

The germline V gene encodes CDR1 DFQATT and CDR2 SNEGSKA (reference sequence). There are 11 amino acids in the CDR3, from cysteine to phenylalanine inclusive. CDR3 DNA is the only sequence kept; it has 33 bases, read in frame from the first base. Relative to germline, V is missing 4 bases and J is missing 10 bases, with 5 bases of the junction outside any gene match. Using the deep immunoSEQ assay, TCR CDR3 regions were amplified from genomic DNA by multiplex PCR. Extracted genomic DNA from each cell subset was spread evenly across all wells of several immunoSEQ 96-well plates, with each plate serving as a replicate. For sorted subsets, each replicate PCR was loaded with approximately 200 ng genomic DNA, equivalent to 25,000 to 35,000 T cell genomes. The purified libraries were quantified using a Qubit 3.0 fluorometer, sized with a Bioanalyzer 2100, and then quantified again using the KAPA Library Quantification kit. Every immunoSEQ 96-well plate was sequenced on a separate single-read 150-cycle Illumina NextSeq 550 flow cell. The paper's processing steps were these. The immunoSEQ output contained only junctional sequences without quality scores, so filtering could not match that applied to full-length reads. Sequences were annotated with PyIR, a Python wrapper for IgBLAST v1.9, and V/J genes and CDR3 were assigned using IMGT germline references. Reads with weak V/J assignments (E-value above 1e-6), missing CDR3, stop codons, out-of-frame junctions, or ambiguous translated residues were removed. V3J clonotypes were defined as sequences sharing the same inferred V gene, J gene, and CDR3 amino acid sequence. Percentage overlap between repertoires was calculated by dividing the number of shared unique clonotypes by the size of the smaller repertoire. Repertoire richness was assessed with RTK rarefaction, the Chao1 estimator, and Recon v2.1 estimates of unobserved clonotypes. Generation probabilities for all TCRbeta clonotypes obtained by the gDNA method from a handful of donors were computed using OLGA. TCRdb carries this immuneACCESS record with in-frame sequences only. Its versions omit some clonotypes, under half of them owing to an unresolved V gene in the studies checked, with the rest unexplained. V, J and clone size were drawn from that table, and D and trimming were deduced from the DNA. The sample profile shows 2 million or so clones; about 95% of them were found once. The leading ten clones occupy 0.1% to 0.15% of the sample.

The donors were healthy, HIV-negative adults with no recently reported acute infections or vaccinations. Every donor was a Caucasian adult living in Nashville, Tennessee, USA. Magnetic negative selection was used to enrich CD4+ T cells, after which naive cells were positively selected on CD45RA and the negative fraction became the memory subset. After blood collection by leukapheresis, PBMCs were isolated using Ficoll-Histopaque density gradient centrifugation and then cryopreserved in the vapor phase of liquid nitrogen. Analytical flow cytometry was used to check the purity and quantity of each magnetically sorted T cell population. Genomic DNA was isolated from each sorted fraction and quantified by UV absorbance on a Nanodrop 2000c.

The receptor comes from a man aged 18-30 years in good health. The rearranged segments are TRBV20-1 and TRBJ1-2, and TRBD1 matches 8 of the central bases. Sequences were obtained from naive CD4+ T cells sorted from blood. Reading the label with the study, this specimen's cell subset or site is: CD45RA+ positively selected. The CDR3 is CSATQGVVYTF. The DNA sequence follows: TGCAGTGCTACACAGGGGGTGGTCTACACCTTC.